The 22 T cell receptor beta chains given below trace back to one sample, sequenced in a study of cytomegalovirus exposure and HLA in healthy donors. In the PCR, 60 Vbeta and 13 Jbeta primers were used. Profiled with immunoSEQ multiplex PCR; TCRdb holds only in-frame clones, not every one. This specimen shows about 200,000 clones; the ten leading clones hold approximately 1%. The sample taken for sequencing was PBMCs. The receptors were sampled from a woman aged 30 to 39 in good health and CMV-seropositive.

Written as DNA, the CDR3 is TGTGCCAGCAGCATGGGACAGGGGGTAAATCAGCCCCAGCATTTT. The encoded protein is CASSMGQGVNQPQHF. The rearrangement links TRBV7-9 to TRBJ1-5; TRBD1 agrees at 11 bases. J was trimmed by 4 bases and V by 5 bases; bases with no gene match: 4. The length of the CDR3 is 15 residues. In germline, CDR1 is SEHNR, CDR2 FQNEAQ (reference sequence). The variable domain in full, completed from reference TRBV7-9 and TRBJ1-5, reads DTGVSQNPRHKITKRGQNVTFRCDPISEHNRLYWYRQTLGQGPEFLTYFQNEAQLEKSRLLSDRFSAERPKGSFSTLEIQRTEQGDSAMYLCASSMGQGVNQPQHFGDGTRLSIL.

The chain employs TRBV11-3 and TRBJ2-6, with TRBD2 as a possible D gene (6 bases). V lost 5 bases, J lost 4 bases, and 15 bases lay in between. In germline, CDR1 is SGHNT, CDR2 YENEEA. The CDR3 is 16 amino acids. CDR3 DNA: TGTGCCAGCAGCGCAGGAGGGGCGGGCGGGGCCAACGTCCTGACTTTC. It is translated as CASSAGGAGGANVLTF.

The rearrangement joins TRBV2 to TRBJ1-5; tentative D call: TRBD1 (5 bases). The V end lost 7 bases, the J end lost 5 bases, and 18 bases lay between the germline ends. Germline CDR1 SNHLY, CDR2 FYNNEI. There are 15 residues in the CDR3. The CDR3 DNA reads TGTGCCAGCACCGGCAAAGTGGTCAGGGATCAGCCCCAGCATTTT. Protein product: CASTGKVVRDQPQHF.

The V gene is TRBV6-5, the J gene TRBJ2-1, with 10 bases fitting TRBD2. Trimming took 7 bases from V and 0 from J; bases not matched to a gene: 0. This CDR3 is built from 14 residues. Germline lookup yields CDR1 MNHEY and CDR2 SVGAGI. DNA for the CDR3: TGTGCCAGCAAGCGGGGGGGCTCCTACAATGAGCAGTTCTTC. Translation gives CASKRGGSYNEQFF.

V is TRBV29-1 and J is TRBJ1-1; a weak D match, TRBD1 (5 bases). The CDR3 spans 13 residues. Germline V gives CDR1 SQVTM, CDR2 ANQGSEA. Between the trimmed V and J ends, which lost 4 bases and 2 bases, there was a span of 11 bases. The CDR3 loop reads CSVAGQGNTEAFF. CDR3 coding DNA: TGCAGCGTTGCTGGGCAGGGCAACACTGAAGCTTTCTTT.

This chain uses TRBV4-3 with TRBJ2-6; D is possibly TRBD1 (6 bases). With 5 bases removed from V and 0 bases from J, the gap between germline ends came to 26 bases. The germline gives CDR1 LGHNA, CDR2 YSLEER. This CDR3 region has 21 residues. The CDR3: CASSVRGPDRPTSSGANVLTF. For the CDR3, the DNA is TGCGCCAGCAGCGTCCGCGGTCCAGACAGGCCGACGAGCTCTGGGGCCAACGTCCTGACTTTC.

The rearrangement uses TRBV6-5 and TRBJ1-5; D may be TRBD1 (6 bases). In germline, CDR1 is MNHEY, CDR2 SVGAGI. Trimming stripped 8 bases from V and 4 bases from J, with 15 bases between. This CDR3 is built from 14 residues. CDR3 sequence (DNA): TGTGCCAGCCGATTGTCGAGGGGGAATCAGCCCCAGCATTTT. The encoded protein is CASRLSRGNQPQHF.

The chain uses TRBV7-9 and TRBJ1-5, with a possible D match to TRBD1 (5 bases). CDR1 is SEHNR and CDR2 is FQNEAQ in the germline V gene (reference sequence). This CDR3 region has 16 residues. With 3 bases removed from V and 3 bases from J, the gap between germline ends came to 15 bases. CDR3 amino acids: CASSLGAQALNQPQHF. CDR3 bases: TGTGCCAGCAGCTTGGGTGCACAGGCACTCAATCAGCCCCAGCATTTT.

The V call is TRBV6-1, the J call TRBJ2-5, with unresolved D. Germline V gene data show CDR1 as MNHNS and CDR2 as SASEGT. The V and J ends lost 0 bases and 2 bases respectively, with 13 bases between them. CDR3 length equals 16 residues. This CDR3 reads CASSEAYGSEQETQYF. The DNA for the CDR3 is TGTGCCAGCAGTGAAGCATACGGGTCAGAACAAGAGACCCAGTACTTC.

The J gene is TRBJ2-7, the V gene TRBV11-2; 9 bases match TRBD1. Looked up from germline, CDR1 is SGHAT and CDR2 is FQNNGV. The CDR3 runs 18 residues. The V gene end was trimmed by 1 base and the J gene end by 0 bases; junction bases not matched to a gene: 10. The DNA for the CDR3 is TGTGCCAGCAGCTTAGTTATGCTGGGACAGGGAAGCTCCTACGAGCAGTACTTC. This encodes CASSLVMLGQGSSYEQYF.

The chain couples TRBV6-5 to TRBJ2-7; TRBD1 aligns across 7 bases. Losses at the gene ends were 5 bases for V and 1 base for J; bases not matched to a gene: 2. Germline lookup yields CDR1 MNHEY and CDR2 SVGAGI. This CDR3 is 13 amino acids long. DNA for the CDR3: TGTGCCAGCAGTCGACAGGGTTCCTACGAGCAGTACTTC. Translating it yields CASSRQGSYEQYF.

V and J are TRBV5-1 and TRBJ2-7; 9 nucleotides line up with TRBD1. This CDR3 is built from 14 residues. V lost 5 bases, J lost 7 bases, and 10 bases stayed unmatched. Looked up from germline, CDR1 is SGHRS and CDR2 is YFSETQ. In nucleotides, the CDR3 is TGCGCCAGCAGACCGGGGACAGGGTTAGGGGAGCAGTACTTC. Encoded protein: CASRPGTGLGEQYF.

This rearrangement joins TRBV28 to TRBJ2-7; 7 bases line up with TRBD2. From germline, CDR1 is MDHEN and CDR2 SYDVKM. The CDR3 totals 16 residues. After removal of 3 bases from V and 2 bases from J, the junction contained 10 bases not matched to a gene. The CDR3 loop reads CASSLMGSGAAYEQYF. The CDR3, as DNA: TGTGCCAGCAGTTTGATGGGGAGCGGGGCGGCCTACGAGCAGTACTTC.

The CDR3 DNA reads as TGTGCCAGCAGTGGCGTTGGGGGAGGGGAGACCCAGTACTTC. This encodes CASSGVGGGETQYF. The V call is TRBV2, the J call TRBJ2-5, with 7 positions matching TRBD2. The CDR3 runs 14 residues. V lost 4 bases to trimming and J lost 5 bases; unmatched junction nucleotides: 7. CDR1 SNHLY and CDR2 FYNNEI come from the germline V gene.

DNA of the CDR3: TGTGCCAGCAGCGTAGGCGGACTAGCGGGACACGAGCAGTACTTC. Translated, it gives CASSVGGLAGHEQYF. This sequence joins TRBV9 and TRBJ2-7; 12 bases align to TRBD2. The V gene end was trimmed by 0 bases and the J gene end by 5 bases; junction bases not matched to a gene: 3. Germline lookup yields CDR1 SGDLS and CDR2 YYNGEE. There are 15 residues in the CDR3.

The J gene is TRBJ2-2, the V gene TRBV19; 10 nucleotides line up with TRBD1. Germline CDR1 and CDR2: LNHDA and SQIVND (reference sequence). Trimming cost V 2 bases and J 7 bases; bases outside gene matches: 10. The length of the CDR3 is 17 residues. The CDR3 protein is CASSIPPGQGTSGELFF. The CDR3 region has the DNA TGTGCCAGTAGTATACCCCCGGGACAGGGGACCAGCGGGGAGCTGTTTTTT.

The chain uses TRBV6-5 and TRBJ1-5; 7 bases are shared with TRBD1. Looked up from germline, CDR1 is MNHEY and CDR2 is SVGAGI. V was pared by 4 bases and J by 4 bases, with 1 base of the junction left unmatched. The length of the CDR3 is 13 residues. The CDR3 DNA reads TGTGCCAGCAGTTTACAGGGGAATCAGCCCCAGCATTTT. It translates to CASSLQGNQPQHF.

The CDR3, as DNA: TGCGCCAGCAGCCAACGGGGGTCTAGATTGAATGAGCAGTTCTTC. This encodes CASSQRGSRLNEQFF. This chain connects TRBV4-1 to TRBJ2-1; D might be TRBD2 (6 bases). Germline assignment: CDR1 MGHRA and CDR2 YSYEKL. CDR3 length: 15 amino acids. Trimming removed 2 bases at V and 7 bases at J, with 15 bases between.

V gene TRBV11-2 combines with J gene TRBJ1-1; D gene uncertain. CDR3 length: 12 residues. Germline V gene lookup returns CDR1 SGHAT and CDR2 FQNNGV. V gave up 0 bases and J gave up 11 bases, with 10 bases separating them. CDR3 sequence reads: CASSLDLRKAFF. In DNA, the CDR3 is TGTGCCAGCAGCTTAGATCTACGTAAGGCTTTCTTT.

The chain recombines TRBV18 with TRBJ1-5; no clear D. The length of the CDR3 is 14 residues. With 3 bases removed from V and 4 bases from J, the gap between germline ends came to 10 bases. Germline V lookup: CDR1 KGHSH, CDR2 LQKENI. Here the CDR3 reads CASSPLQNNQPQHF. The CDR3 DNA reads TGTGCCAGCTCACCGCTGCAGAATAATCAGCCCCAGCATTTT.

DNA of the CDR3: TGTGCCAGCAGTGAAGCGCCGACTAGCGGATCCTACAATGAGCAGTTCTTC. It encodes CASSEAPTSGSYNEQFF. The chain recombines TRBV6-1 with TRBJ2-1; 9 positions match TRBD2. V was clipped by 0 bases and J by 1 base; unmatched bases: 4. The CDR3 spans 17 residues. From germline, CDR1 is MNHNS and CDR2 SASEGT.

The gene calls are TRBV7-2 and TRBJ2-3, with D unresolved. The germline gives CDR1 SGHTA, CDR2 FQGNSA. CDR3 length: 15 residues. Trimming took off 2 bases at V and 1 base at J, with 10 bases between the two ends. CDR3 bases: TGTGCCAGCAGCTTAATCCGCGTCGGCACAGATACGCAGTATTTT. Translated: CASSLIRVGTDTQYF.